This TCR beta chain was sequenced during a study of T cell changes during pregnancy in multiple sclerosis. Using immunoSEQ multiplex PCR, the repertoire was profiled, and TCRdb retains in-frame clones only, with some absent. The sample yields over 30,000 clones, 92% seen once. Losses at the gene ends were 7 bases for V and 3 bases for J; bases not matched to a gene: 7. The CDR3 is made up of 15 amino acids. Germline assignment: CDR1 LNHDA and CDR2 SQIVND (reference sequence). This sequence originates from a female donor with multiple sclerosis, enrolled in a pregnancy study. The chain combines TRBV19 with TRBJ2-3; TRBD1 aligns across 10 bases. Sequenced material: CD4+ T cells from peripheral blood mononuclear cells, taken in the third trimester of pregnancy. The CDR3: CASTRQGAKTDTQYF. The DNA of the CDR3 is TGTGCCAGTACGAGACAGGGGGCGAAGACAGATACGCAGTATTTT.